This passage covers 7 T cell receptor gamma chains from one sample sequenced in a study of gamma-delta chains in newborns, infants, children (dated by TCRdb to about 2019). Sequencer: Illumina MiSeq. TCRdb recomputed clones from the public reads with CATT; identical DNA rows were then combined. The sample includes 1,100 or so gamma-chain clones, with over 50% observed a single time. In total, the top ten clones hold about 8.5% of the sample. The sample comprised blood. These receptors all stem from a child who was a newborn, infant or young child, either healthy, febrile or measles-vaccinated (not recorded which).

Points on this clone: Other DNA sequences in the same sample also yield this CDR3. The chain carries TRGV9 and TRGJ1 or TRGJ2. TCRdb carries no J gene annotation; the J gene was assigned here by matching the DNA with germline. This CDR3 comprises 12 residues. CDR1 is GITISATS and CDR2 is ISYDGTV in the germline V gene (reference sequence). Trimming cost V 0 bases and J 5 bases; bases outside gene matches: 1. The CDR3 nucleotides read TGTGCCTTGTGGGAGGTGCATTATAAGAAACTCTTT. Its translation is CALWEVHYKKLF.

Worth noting for this clone: This may stem from a read error, because a much larger clone lies one nucleotide away. The J gene is TRGJ1 or TRGJ2, the V gene TRGV2. The J gene was not available in TCRdb and was assigned here by matching the DNA to germline segments. The CDR3 is 13 amino acids. Germline V lookup: CDR1 EGSNGY, CDR2 YDSYNSKV. V lost 0 bases and J lost 6; bases outside the gene matches: 5. CDR3 sequence: CATWDGLCYKKLF. In DNA, the CDR3 is TGTGCCACCTGGGACGGGCTGTGTTATAAGAAACTCTTT.

By sample fraction, this clone is large. CDR3 in DNA: TGTGCCACCTGGGACGGGCCTCAGAAACTCTTT. Protein sequence: CATWDGPQKLF. This sequence joins TRGV2 and TRGJ1 or TRGJ2. The V and J ends lost 0 bases and 11 bases, in that order; junction bases with no gene match: 4. The CDR3 is made up of 11 amino acids. Germline CDR1 and CDR2: EGSNGY and YDSYNSKV.

In regard to this clone: A far larger clone differs by one base, so this is likely a read error. The chain joins TRGV2 to TRGJ1 or TRGJ2. The J gene was missing in TCRdb and was found by matching the end of the DNA to germline. Germline V gene lookup returns CDR1 EGSNGY and CDR2 YDSYNSKV. There are 12 residues in the CDR3. The CDR3: CANWDGRGKKLF. CDR3 DNA: TGTGCCAACTGGGACGGGCGGGGTAAGAAACTCTTT.

About this clone: A much bigger clone sits one base away, suggesting this may be a read error. V gene TRGV3 combines with J gene TRGJ1 or TRGJ2. Because TCRdb records no J gene, it was assigned here through a match of the DNA to germline. This CDR3 is 14 amino acids long. From germline, CDR1 is VTNTFY and CDR2 YDVSTARD (reference sequence). CDR3 sequence (DNA): TGTGCCGCCTGGGACAGGCCGCGGTATTATAAGAAACTCTTT. It codes for CAAWDRPRYYKKLF.

As concerns this clone: With a much larger clone just one base away, this may be a read error. The rearrangement joins TRGV5P to TRGJ1 or TRGJ2. The J gene, missing from TCRdb, was assigned here through DNA to germline matching. TRGV5P is flagged as a pseudogene. The CDR3 contains 13 residues. CDR3 sequence (DNA): TGTGCCACCTGGGGATGGGGTTATTATAAGAAACTCTTT. Protein: CATWGWGYYKKLF.

About this clone itself: A much bigger clone sits one base away, suggesting this may be a read error. J is TRGJP2 and V is TRGV2. Assignment of the J gene here rests on matching the DNA to germline, because TCRdb gives none. The CDR3 runs to 14 residues. Trimming took 0 bases from V and 4 from J; bases not matched to a gene: 2. Per germline, CDR1 EGSNGY and CDR2 YDSYNSKV. CDR3 DNA sequence: TGTGCCACCTGGGACGGGCATAGTGATTGGATCAAGACGTTT. This encodes CATWDGHSDWIKTF.